This T cell receptor beta chain is from a study of beta chain features in type 1 diabetes. The CDR3 totals 11 residues. Germline CDR1 and CDR2: MNHEY and SMNVEV (reference sequence). Trimming took off 7 bases at V and 6 bases at J, with 10 bases between the two ends. One heparinised blood draw, averaging about 116 mL, came from each donor. The whole isolated RNA underwent reverse transcription, so sequencing captured expressed TCRB transcripts. The repertoire was sequenced with immunoSEQ multiplex PCR; TCRdb's copy has only in-frame clones and lacks some. The data contain 200,000 to 250,000 clones, 11% of them singletons. Many counts were recorded for this clone. Antigen specificity is unknown. General study points: Short templates might get an advantage during PCR, and this would be equal in patients and controls.

Material for sequencing was central memory CD4+ T cells from blood. This TCR came from a man younger than 35 in good health. This chain uses TRBV27 with TRBJ2-7, with D perhaps being TRBD1 or TRBD2 (5 bases each). CDR3 in DNA: TGTGCCAGCACCCGAGGGGTCGAGCAGTACTTC. Translating gives CASTRGVEQYF.